This TCR beta chain is drawn from a study of blood T cell repertoires in COVID-19 (dated by TCRdb to the early 2020s). Study-wide context: The collaborator samples originated in the United States, Italy and Spain and spanned the acute and convalescent phases of COVID-19. The dataset comprised deeply sampled blood TCRbeta repertoires from subjects exposed to, actively infected with, or recovered from COVID-19. The repertoires were made available in a free public database intended to serve as a resource for research on the immune response to SARS-CoV-2. Sample metadata almost always included a de-identified subject ID, COVID-19 status, age in years and sex. The samples were drawn from the first 160 participants of the ongoing ImmuneRACE study and from 950 to 1,500 subjects provided by 6 global collaborators. Where available, HLA class I and class II types were taken from metadata supplied by the sample provider and were not determined by assay-based typing. The material from the prospective study consisted of cDNA or gDNA derived from T cells, B-cell-depleted T cells, or PBMCs. Broad study findings and their caveats: How much clinical and demographic metadata was included differed by source and by participant, and the metadata was provided uncurated.

V is pruned by 8 bases and J by 4 bases, leaving 7 bases of the junction without a gene match. From its cysteine to its phenylalanine, the CDR3 spans 14 amino acids. The DNA shown is the 42-base CDR3, in frame from base 1. Per the germline V gene (reference sequence), SEHNR is the CDR1 and FQNEAQ is the CDR2. TCRbeta CDR3 regions were amplified from genomic DNA using the immunoSEQ Assay, a bias-controlled multiplex PCR. The study's own analysis went as follows. The number of nucleated cells in each sample was estimated from the amplification of reference gene primers within the assay. To quantify the absolute abundance of each unique TCRbeta CDR3 rearrangement, sequence reads were collapsed and filtered. For each sample, productive Simpson clonality was calculated as the square root of Simpson's diversity index over productive rearrangements. Not all clones reach the TCRdb copy of this immuneACCESS table, which keeps in-frame sequences only. Checked studies attribute under half of the gap to unresolved V genes and leave the rest unexplained. That table gives V, J and clone size, and the DNA gave D and trimming. Here the sample has over 250,000 clones; roughly 90% occur a single time. The ten largest make up around 2.5% of the sample.

As concerns this clone: It has no known antigen specificity. One base away there is no much larger clone; base qualities are not given.

Participants in the prospective study were enrolled through a virtual design, were aged roughly 18 to 90 years, and lived in 24 United States geographic areas. In the prospective study, cohorts were assigned on the basis of participant-reported clinical history obtained from a screening survey and a study questionnaire. ImmuneRACE Cohort 3 recovered participants were defined by two consecutive negative NP/OP PCR tests, healthcare professional clearance, or symptom resolution. Mobile phlebotomists in the prospective study collected whole blood, serum and a nasopharyngeal or oropharyngeal swab from every participant. Participants in the prospective study had the option to provide additional blood draws and questionnaires over a roughly two-month period. Before DNA extraction, prospective study blood samples were shipped either frozen or at room temperature.

The sequence came from a man between 60 and 70 years old who had recovered from COVID-19. The V and J segments used are TRBV7-9 and TRBJ1-1; 10 of the junction bases match TRBD1. The sequencing sample was made of PBMCs or T cells enriched from blood (not recorded which). The CDR3 region reads CASLDRGFSTEAFF. In nucleotide form, the sequence is TGTGCCAGCCTGGACAGGGGGTTTAGCACTGAAGCTTTCTTT. The CDR3 plus the reference TRBV7-9 and TRBJ1-1 genes for the other parts give the full variable domain: DTGVSQNPRHKITKRGQNVTFRCDPISEHNRLYWYRQTLGQGPEFLTYFQNEAQLEKSRLLSDRFSAERPKGSFSTLEIQRTEQGDSAMYLCASLDRGFSTEAFFGQGTRLTVV.